This entry concerns a single TCR beta chain. Its specific antigen is unknown. A much more abundant neighbour one base away suggests this may be a read error. The source of the sample is a study of tumor-infiltrating lymphocytes in primary liver carcinoma (dated by TCRdb to 2015 to 2018). Background on the whole study: Roughly five patients with histopathologically diagnosed primary liver carcinoma underwent surgical resection in China between November 2015 and March 2016. Of the five patients (three men and two women, aged 30 to 69 years), four had hepatocellular carcinoma and one had combined HCC and intrahepatic cholangiocarcinoma. Tumors of the five patients were stage T1-T3 N0M0 with maximum diameters of 4.2 to 10 cm. Roughly 3.65 to 7.5 million productive TCRbeta reads were obtained per sample, and no significant difference in read depth was found between tissue types. TCRbeta repertoire sequencing, expression microarrays and whole-exome sequencing were combined in the study across five regions of each liver tumor, with adjacent normal tissue and blood also included. A total of roughly 35 specimens from 5 patients went through TCRbeta repertoire sequencing, namely 25 tumor regions, 5 adjacent noncancerous liver tissues and 5 peripheral blood samples. Reproducibility between technical replicate repertoires was high, with correlation coefficients above 0.95 and mean shared-clone rates approximately 0.91.

TCRbeta-specific cDNA was reverse-transcribed from 500 ng total RNA using a constant-region primer and ProtoScript II reverse transcriptase. Three nested multiplex PCR rounds, following a slightly modified ARM-PCR procedure, were used to build the TCRbeta libraries. Multiplex TRBV1-TRBV30 forward primers and a Cbeta reverse primer were used in the first two PCR rounds, each of which was run for approximately 9 cycles. Sample barcodes and Illumina adapters were added in a final 25-cycle PCR using Deep VentR polymerase. Before sequencing, amplicons of 200-500 bp were gel-purified using a QIAquick gel extraction kit. The TCRbeta amplicons were sequenced with 250-bp paired-end reads on an Illumina HiSeq 2500. Per the source publication's procedure: Quality trimming of reads was performed with Trimmomatic v0.33, and paired reads were merged with FLASH v1.2.11 so that full CDR3 sequences could be recovered. V, D and J germline segments were assigned to the rearranged TCRbeta sequences using MiGEC v1.2.1b. Clonotype statistics and Shannon-Wiener diversity indices were computed with VDJtools v1.0.0. Except for diversity analysis, only the 250 most abundant clonotypes of each sample were used in subsequent analyses to reduce sampling bias. The raw public reads went through TCRdb reprocessing: fastp at Q25, MiXCR clone calling, in-frame beta chains kept. Rows are combined by CDR3 protein, so each entry shows the most common genes and DNA. None of the V and J calls come from the authors' own analysis; TCRdb made them. A total of 300,000 to 400,000 distinct CDR3 sequences appear in this sample, about 61% of them only once. The ten largest clones add up to approximately 5.9% of the sample.

CDR1 MNHEY and CDR2 SVGEGT are derived from the germline V gene. The CDR3, from cysteine to phenylalanine, totals 12 residues. Left in the record is the CDR3 DNA by itself, 36 bases read in frame from the first base. Blood RNA was extracted from unsorted whole blood with TRIzol reagent; germline DNA came from the DNeasy Blood & Tissue kit. Patients had chronic HBV infection and were treatment-naive at sampling. Around 4 milliliters of peripheral blood were collected into K2EDTA tubes before surgery. Study-level results and caveats: Comparison of CD4+ and CD8+ T cell repertoires was precluded by the use of bulk unsorted samples. Consistent with antigen-driven expansion, pairs of tumor regions showed higher repertoire overlap (mean about 36%) than either tumor-adjacent pairs (roughly 17%) or tumor-blood pairs (roughly 14%). With just 4 or 5 patients in the study, the authors point out that the findings should be validated in a larger study. Only the TCR beta chain was sequenced, which likely underestimates true repertoire diversity because unpaired alpha chains were not captured. The top 250 clones accounted for a significantly greater share of the repertoire in tumors than in blood (p = 0.039).

This TCR derives from a middle-aged man with primary liver carcinoma and hepatitis B virus infection. The material sequenced was peripheral blood. The sequence links TRBV6-2 or TRBV6-3 to TRBJ2-5; perhaps TRBD2 is the D gene, with 6 bases matching. For the CDR3, the sequence is CASSSGRTTRYF. The DNA sequence is TGTGCCAGCAGCTCCGGGAGAACGACCCGGTACTTC.